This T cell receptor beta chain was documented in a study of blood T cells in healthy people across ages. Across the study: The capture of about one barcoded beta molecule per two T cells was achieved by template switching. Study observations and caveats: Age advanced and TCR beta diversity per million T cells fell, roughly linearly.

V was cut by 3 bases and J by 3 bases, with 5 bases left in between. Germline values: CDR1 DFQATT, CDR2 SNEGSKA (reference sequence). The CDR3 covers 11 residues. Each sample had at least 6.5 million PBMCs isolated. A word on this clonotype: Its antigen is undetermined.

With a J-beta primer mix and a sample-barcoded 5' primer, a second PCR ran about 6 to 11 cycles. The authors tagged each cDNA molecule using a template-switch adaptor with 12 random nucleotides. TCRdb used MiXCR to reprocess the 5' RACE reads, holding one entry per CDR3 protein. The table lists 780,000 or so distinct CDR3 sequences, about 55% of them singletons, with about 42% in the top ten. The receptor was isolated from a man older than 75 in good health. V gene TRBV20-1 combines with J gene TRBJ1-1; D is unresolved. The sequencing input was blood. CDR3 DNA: TGCAGTGCTAGGGCATACACTGAAGCTTTCTTT. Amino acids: CSARAYTEAFF.